These 26 T cell receptor beta chains share one sample of origin, sequenced in a study of blood T cell repertoires in COVID-19. Data came from immunoSEQ multiplex PCR; TCRdb stores just in-frame clones and leaves some out. Of 150,000 or so clones listed, roughly four fifths are singletons. The sample taken for sequencing was peripheral blood. Receptors originate from a human donor with acute or convalescent COVID-19. The donor label of this sample is uncertain.

This clone was seen a single time. The V call is TRBV4-1, the J call TRBJ2-5, with 7 bases aligning to TRBD2. The CDR3 sequence is 16 residues long. CDR1 and CDR2 (germline): MGHRA, YSYEKL. V lost 3 bases, J lost 1 base, and 8 bases stayed unmatched. For the CDR3, the DNA is TGCGCCAGCAGCCAGGGATCCGGGACTATCCAAGAGACCCAGTACTTC. Amino acids: CASSQGSGTIQETQYF.

The V call is TRBV10-2, the J call TRBJ2-5; a possible D gene is TRBD1 (5 bases). The V end was cut by 10 bases, the J end by 0 bases, with 18 bases between. Per germline, CDR1 WSHSY and CDR2 SAAADI. The CDR3 contains 15 residues. CDR3 residues: CATSNRQLYQETQYF. The CDR3, as DNA: TGCGCCACCTCGAATCGACAGTTATACCAAGAGACCCAGTACTTC.

V is TRBV4-1 and J is TRBJ2-7; TRBD2 is a possible D gene (6 bases). Trimming pared 4 bases from V and 4 bases from J, leaving 11 bases between. The V gene's germline CDR1 is MGHRA and CDR2 YSYEKL. The CDR3 loop spans 13 amino acids. CDR3 loop: CASSRGNGYEQYF. CDR3 nucleotide sequence: TGCGCCAGCAGCCGCGGGAATGGATACGAGCAGTACTTC.

The chain carries TRBV2 and TRBJ1-1, with D possibly TRBD1 on 5 matching bases. CDR3 size: 12 residues. Looked up from germline, CDR1 is SNHLY and CDR2 is FYNNEI. V lost 7 bases to trimming and J lost 4 bases, with 10 bases between them. CDR3 amino acids: CASMAGSTEAFF. CDR3 sequence (DNA): TGTGCCAGCATGGCAGGGTCCACTGAAGCTTTCTTT. The whole variable domain, filled in from reference TRBV2 and TRBJ1-1, reads EPEVTQTPSHQVTQMGQEVILRCVPISNHLYFYWYRQILGQKVEFLVSFYNNEISEKSEIFDDQFSVERPDGSNFTLKIRSTKLEDSAMYFCASMAGSTEAFFGQGTRLTVV.

This chain uses TRBV23-1 with TRBJ1-2; 11 bases match TRBD1. TRBV23-1 is flagged as an ORF with uncertain function. The CDR3 loop spans 21 amino acids. The V gene end was trimmed by 2 bases and the J gene end by 0 bases; junction bases not matched to a gene: 17. The CDR3 sequence: CASSQGSPWPGTGGANYGYTF. In nucleotides, the CDR3 is TGCGCCAGCAGTCAAGGGTCACCCTGGCCCGGGACAGGGGGTGCTAACTATGGCTACACCTTC.

This chain links TRBV19 with TRBJ1-1; 9 positions agree with TRBD1. V shed 10 bases and J 4 bases; nucleotides not matched to a gene: 13. The germline V gene has CDR1 LNHDA and CDR2 SQIVND (reference sequence). The CDR3 is 15 residues long. CDR3 nucleotide sequence: TGTGCCACAAAGGGGACAGGGATCTCGGGCACTGAAGCTTTCTTT. Protein: CATKGTGISGTEAFF.

This chain joins TRBV6-5 and TRBJ2-5; 11 bases align to TRBD1. The CDR3 contains 14 residues. J gave up 7 bases and V 7 bases, and 8 bases lay outside the gene matches. CDR1 is MNHEY, CDR2 SVGAGI, per germline. In nucleotides, the CDR3 is TGTGCCAGCAAGACGGACAGGGGGCGGGGGACCCAGTACTTC. Translating gives CASKTDRGRGTQYF.

The CDR3 DNA reads TGCAGCGTTGATTTGGGGCAAGGCACTGAAGCTTTCTTT. Amino acid sequence: CSVDLGQGTEAFF. The chain couples TRBV29-1 to TRBJ1-1, with D possibly TRBD1 on 5 matching bases. CDR3 length: 13 residues. Trimming shortened V by 3 bases and J by 4 bases, and 12 bases separated the two germline ends. Germline assignment: CDR1 SQVTM and CDR2 ANQGSEA.

In nucleotides, the CDR3 is TGTGCCACTAGCAACACAGGGGGCGGTGGAAACACCATATATTTT. As protein: CATSNTGGGGNTIYF. This rearrangement joins TRBV19 to TRBJ1-3, with 9 bases fitting TRBD1. Trimming took 10 bases from V and 3 from J; bases not matched to a gene: 10. Germline loops: CDR1 LNHDA, CDR2 SQIVND (reference sequence). The length of the CDR3 is 15 residues.

The rearrangement links TRBV29-1 to TRBJ2-3; D possibly corresponds to TRBD1 (5 bases). Trimming removed 5 bases from V and 0 bases from J, with 9 bases in between. This CDR3 contains 13 residues. The germline CDR1 and CDR2 sequences are SQVTM and ANQGSEA. In DNA, the CDR3 is TGCAGCGTTCTGAAGGGGAGCACAGATACGCAGTATTTT. It yields the protein CSVLKGSTDTQYF.

This chain uses TRBV7-2 with TRBJ1-1, with 8 bases matching TRBD1. The CDR3 totals 12 residues. The V gene's germline CDR1 is SGHTA and CDR2 FQGNSA. J lost 10 bases, V lost 3 bases, and 4 bases had no gene match. The CDR3 here is CASSLTTGAAFF. The CDR3 nucleotides are TGTGCCAGCAGCTTGACGACAGGGGCAGCTTTCTTT.

The rearrangement links TRBV5-1 to TRBJ1-2, with D maybe TRBD1 (6 bases). Trimming pared 9 bases from V and 0 bases from J, leaving 15 bases between. This CDR3 has 14 amino acids. CDR1 is SGHRS and CDR2 is YFSETQ in the germline V gene. The CDR3: CATRQASPNYGYTF. In nucleotides, the CDR3 is TGCGCCACCCGACAGGCTTCCCCTAACTATGGCTACACCTTC.

This clone was seen more than once but under ten times. The V call is TRBV10-1, the J call TRBJ1-1, with D possibly TRBD1 on 5 matching bases. Germline loops: CDR1 WNHNN, CDR2 SYGVQD (reference sequence). Trimming removed 8 bases at V and 1 base at J, with 20 bases between. CDR3 length equals 16 residues. The CDR3 is CASSPGGSGGNTEAFF. The CDR3 DNA reads TGCGCCAGCTCCCCGGGGGGGTCCGGAGGGAACACTGAAGCTTTCTTT.

The CDR3 spells CASSLDTYEQYF. The CDR3 nucleotides read TGTGCCAGCAGCTTGGACACCTACGAGCAGTACTTC. The V and J genes are TRBV5-4 and TRBJ2-7; D is uncertain. V gave up 0 bases and J gave up 2 bases, with 3 bases separating them. The V gene's germline CDR1 is SGHNT and CDR2 YYREEE (reference sequence). The CDR3 has 12 amino acids.

CDR3 nucleotides: TGTGCCTGGAGTGTATACTCCGGCTACACCTTC. Translated: CAWSVYSGYTF. The chain is built from TRBV30 and TRBJ1-2; no firm D call. The CDR3 contains 11 residues. Germline V lookup: CDR1 GTSNPN, CDR2 SVGIG (reference sequence). The ends were cut back, 0 bases at V and 8 bases at J, with 7 bases in the middle.

The CDR3 is CASSLIRGTRNQPQHF. The DNA of the CDR3 is TGTGCCAGTAGTTTGATCCGGGGGACTCGAAATCAGCCCCAGCATTTT. The genes are TRBV19 and TRBJ1-5; perhaps TRBD1 as D (5 bases). This CDR3 comprises 16 residues. V lost 5 bases, J lost 4 bases, and 18 bases lay in between. Germline V gene sequence: CDR1 LNHDA, CDR2 SQIVND (reference sequence).

The chain combines TRBV27 with TRBJ2-3; TRBD2 might be the D (6 bases). Trimming took 5 bases from V and 4 from J, leaving 28 bases between them. CDR1 and CDR2 from the germline V gene are MNHEY and SMNVEV (reference sequence). The CDR3 is 19 residues long. The CDR3 sequence is CASSPRDWRVVEGADTQYF. For the CDR3, the DNA is TGTGCCAGCAGTCCTCGGGACTGGCGGGTCGTAGAAGGGGCAGATACGCAGTATTTT.

This chain uses TRBV7-9 with TRBJ1-5; perhaps TRBD1 as D (6 bases). The CDR3 has 14 amino acids. The germline gives CDR1 SEHNR, CDR2 FQNEAQ (reference sequence). Trimming took off 5 bases at V and 5 bases at J, with 13 bases between the two ends. The CDR3 loop is CASSRDIRDQPQHF. The CDR3 bases are TGTGCCAGCAGCCGGGACATCCGGGATCAGCCCCAGCATTTT.

The V gene is TRBV2, the J gene TRBJ2-3, with 7 bases that match TRBD2. The CDR3 length is 14 residues. Germline trimming cut 7 bases from V and 8 bases from J; bases unmatched to any gene: 12. Looked up from germline, CDR1 is SNHLY and CDR2 is FYNNEI. The CDR3 sequence: CASKSGASIGTQYF. The CDR3 bases are TGTGCCAGCAAAAGCGGGGCGAGCATAGGTACGCAGTATTTT. The full variable domain, rest sourced from reference TRBV2 and TRBJ2-3, is EPEVTQTPSHQVTQMGQEVILRCVPISNHLYFYWYRQILGQKVEFLVSFYNNEISEKSEIFDDQFSVERPDGSNFTLKIRSTKLEDSAMYFCASKSGASIGTQYFGPGTRLTVL.

The CDR3 loop reads CASSTRGSNQPQHF. CDR3 DNA: TGTGCCAGCAGTACCAGGGGGAGCAATCAGCCCCAGCATTTT. This rearrangement joins TRBV25-1 to TRBJ1-5, with 7 bases matching TRBD1. CDR1 MGHDK and CDR2 SYGVNS come from the germline V gene. The CDR3 length is 14 residues. The V gene end was trimmed by 5 bases and the J gene end by 1 base; junction bases not matched to a gene: 2. Supplemented by reference TRBV25-1 and TRBJ1-5, the full variable domain reads EADIYQTPRYLVIGTGKKITLECSQTMGHDKMYWYQQDPGMELHLIHYSYGVNSTEKGDLSSESTVSRIRTEHFPLTLESARPSHTSQYLCASSTRGSNQPQHFGDGTRLSIL.

The rearrangement joins TRBV5-4 to TRBJ1-6, with D possibly matching TRBD1 (6 bases). Trimming removed 3 bases from V and 5 bases from J, with 9 bases in between. The germline V gene has CDR1 SGHNT and CDR2 YYREEE (reference sequence). The CDR3 runs to 14 residues. The CDR3 loop is CASSSRGDNSPLHF. CDR3 coding DNA: TGTGCCAGCAGCTCCAGGGGCGATAATTCACCCCTCCACTTT.

J is TRBJ2-1 and V is TRBV30; 11 bases agree with TRBD2. This CDR3 contains 15 residues. V trimming: 2 bases; J trimming: 4 bases; junction bases outside the gene matches: 4. CDR1 and CDR2 from the germline V gene are GTSNPN and SVGIG (reference sequence). The CDR3 spells CAWSRGTSGYNEQFF. For the CDR3, the DNA is TGTGCCTGGAGTCGTGGGACTAGCGGTTACAATGAGCAGTTCTTC.

As to this clone: Within the sample, other DNA sequences also encode this same CDR3. V usage is TRBV18 and J usage is TRBJ1-1; D is ambiguous. The CDR3 consists of 13 residues. V was clipped by 3 bases and J by 1 base, with 6 bases between them. Germline-derived CDR1 and CDR2 are KGHSH and LQKENI. In nucleotides, the CDR3 is TGTGCCAGCTCACCTGGCGGGAACACTGAAGCTTTCTTT. Protein: CASSPGGNTEAFF.

V usage is TRBV19 and J usage is TRBJ1-1, with 10 bases matching TRBD1. CDR1 is LNHDA and CDR2 is SQIVND in the germline V gene (reference sequence). The CDR3 totals 14 residues. With 7 bases clipped from V and 5 bases from J, the junction kept 7 bases outside the gene matches. The CDR3, as DNA: TGTGCCAGTACTCACCGGGACAGGGGTACTGAAGCTTTCTTT. Translation gives CASTHRDRGTEAFF.

The rearrangement links TRBV7-9 to TRBJ2-7; 8 bases agree with TRBD1. The CDR3 length is 15 residues. Germline V lookup: CDR1 SEHNR, CDR2 FQNEAQ (reference sequence). V gave up 5 bases and J gave up 2 bases; unmatched junction bases: 8. In DNA form, the CDR3 reads TGTGCCAGCAGCCGAACCGGGACAGGAACCTACGAGCAGTACTTC. Amino acid sequence: CASSRTGTGTYEQYF.

The gene calls are TRBV4-2 and TRBJ1-3; no definite D call. CDR1 is LGHNA, CDR2 YNFKEQ, per germline. The CDR3 totals 16 residues. V was clipped by 1 base and J by 2 bases, with 12 bases between them. As DNA, the CDR3 is TGTGCCAGCAGCCAAGCGAAAGGAGTGACTGGAAACACCATATATTTT. Protein sequence: CASSQAKGVTGNTIYF.